The rows below give T cell receptor beta chains drawn from one sample of a study of graft-versus-host responses after intestinal transplantation. The method was immunoSEQ multiplex PCR; TCRdb's version includes in-frame clones alone and lacks a portion of them. The sample comprises some 15,000 clones, 90% to 95% of which are singletons, and more than 0.7% rests with the top ten. The source material was PBMCs, sampled 9 days after transplant. Receptors were obtained from a human patient who received an intestinal transplant, so some T cells may come from the graft donor. CDR3s include the opening cysteine and the closing phenylalanine or tryptophan.

v_gene	j_gene	CDR3aa
TRBV30	TRBJ1-1	CAWSVMGNTEAFF
TRBV2	TRBJ1-5	CASSQETVYSNQPQHF
TRBV9	TRBJ1-2	CASSPTDRPYGYTF
TRBV7-9	TRBJ1-4	CASSSQGLTGEKLFF
TRBV28	TRBJ2-7	CAWGNPAGGEQYF
TRBV29-1	TRBJ2-7	CSVERIPGQGAYLYEQYF
TRBV28	TRBJ2-7	CASSRDSYEQYF
TRBV27	TRBJ2-1	CASSLAGAVNEQFF
TRBV7-9	TRBJ1-1	CASSFVRGNTEAFF
TRBV10-2	TRBJ2-1	CASSGLIAGGSYNEQFF
TRBV28	TRBJ1-5	CASSFFPGWGNQPQHF
TRBV6-6	TRBJ2-7	CASSYSDGSYEQYF
TRBV5-6	TRBJ2-2	CASSLGSGELFF
TRBV5-6	TRBJ1-5	CASSLAGDDSNQPQHF
TRBV27	TRBJ1-2	CASTAGLGRTNYGYTF
TRBV19	TRBJ1-5	CASSDGTGWYQPQHF
TRBV7-3	TRBJ2-1	CASSLIAGGAGEQFF
TRBV7-2	TRBJ2-7	CASSASSYEQYF
TRBV14	TRBJ2-5	CASSGAGTETQETQYF
TRBV6-5	TRBJ2-7	CASSSQGHEQYF
TRBV20-1	TRBJ1-1	CSAREEGEAFF
TRBV7-6	TRBJ1-1	CASSPPGTAEAFF
TRBV5-6	TRBJ2-7	CASSLLQREEPEQYF
TRBV5-8	TRBJ1-5	CASSYRGRGQPQHF
TRBV7-9	TRBJ1-1	CASSVAGEAFF
TRBV19	TRBJ1-2	CASSIPLPGDPFGGYTF
TRBV19	TRBJ2-1	CASSIGPDDEQFF
TRBV9	TRBJ2-1	CASSVAGTGLYNEQFF
TRBV15	TRBJ1-2	CATSSHFFQGAGYTF
TRBV6-5	TRBJ1-1	CASSYSVRTEAFF
TRBV11-1	TRBJ2-2	CASSLARAGTGELFF
TRBV5-1	TRBJ2-7	CASSLMTSGAYEQYF
TRBV7-2	TRBJ2-7	CASSLVYEQYF
TRBV6-6	TRBJ1-1	CASSYTGGNTEAFF
TRBV6-5	TRBJ1-5	CASRPLADQPQHF
TRBV9	TRBJ1-2	CASSVAWDPKPSPGYGYTF
TRBV5-6	TRBJ2-7	CASSFGASGSYEQYF
TRBV27	TRBJ2-1	CASSSGTSPYNEQFF
TRBV19	TRBJ1-1	CASSIEAGMPEAFF
TRBV14	TRBJ2-3	CASSLSESGRARRYTQYF
TRBV5-1	TRBJ2-7	CASSFSLSGDEQYF
TRBV7-2	TRBJ2-1	CASSLTGNNEQFF
TRBV29-1	TRBJ1-5	CSVEDSRDRNQPQHF
TRBV7-9	TRBJ2-7	CASSSGTEAYEQYF
TRBV4-2	TRBJ1-5	CASSQDPGQGNQPQHF
TRBV11-2	TRBJ2-1	CASSLLERISYNEQFF
TRBV9	TRBJ1-1	CASSAGTGEAFF
TRBV5-1	TRBJ2-7	CASSLLSGGPLYYEQYF